This entry lists 13 T cell receptor beta chains sequenced from one sample in a study of blood T cells in healthy people across ages. Sample-barcoded 5' priming and a J-beta primer mix drove a second PCR of about 7 to 12 cycles. Using its own MiXCR run on the 5' RACE reads, TCRdb lists one record per CDR3 protein. In the table there are around 900,000 distinct CDR3 sequences, roughly half of which are singletons. The sequencing sample was made of blood. All receptors derive from a woman aged 60 to 75 in good health.

V usage is TRBV30 and J usage is TRBJ2-3; D may be TRBD1 (6 bases). This CDR3 contains 15 residues. Per the germline V gene, CDR1 is GTSNPN and CDR2 is SVGIG (reference sequence). V was pared by 3 bases and J by 0 bases, with 13 bases between. CDR3 DNA sequence: TGTGCCTGGAGGAACAGGGTTACAAGCACAGATACGCAGTATTTT. As protein: CAWRNRVTSTDTQYF.

Concerning this clonotype: The DNA is omitted, as the CDR3 cannot be located on it reliably, and the CDR3 follows TCRdb's listing. The V gene is TRBV12-3 or TRBV12-4, the J gene TRBJ1-2; the table's TRBD1 call for D was not verified on the DNA. The CDR3 comprises 16 residues, both ends counted. The CDR3 loop is CASSLHFGQGDYGYTF.

The V and J genes are TRBV27 and TRBJ2-3, with TRBD2 identical over 8 bases. Losses at the gene ends were 6 bases for V and 5 bases for J; bases not matched to a gene: 7. Germline CDR1 reads MNHEY; CDR2 reads SMNVEV (reference sequence). The CDR3 contains 14 residues. The CDR3 loop reads CASREGLAEDTQYF. The CDR3 DNA is TGTGCCAGCAGGGAAGGACTAGCCGAAGATACGCAGTATTTT.

In its sample, this clonotype was seen a few times. This chain joins TRBV7-2 and TRBJ2-7, with TRBD1 matching over 9 bases. Germline V lookup: CDR1 SGHTA, CDR2 FQGNSA. The V segment lost 4 bases and the J segment 5 bases; nucleotides outside the gene matches: 6. The CDR3 is 14 residues long. CDR3 amino acids: CASSWRTGVDEQYF. DNA of the CDR3: TGTGCCAGCAGCTGGCGGACAGGGGTTGACGAGCAGTACTTC. Full variable domain (remainder filled in from reference TRBV7-2 and TRBJ2-7): GAGVSQSPSNKVTEKGKDVELRCDPISGHTALYWYRQSLGQGLEFLIYFQGNSAPDKSGLPSDRFSAERTGGSVSTLTIQRTQQEDSAVYLCASSWRTGVDEQYFGPGTRLTVT.

CDR3 DNA sequence: TGCAGCGTTGAGAGTAAGACGAACACCGGGGAGCTGTTTTTT. It is translated as CSVESKTNTGELFF. This sequence joins TRBV29-1 and TRBJ2-2; D gene ambiguous. The germline V and J ends were trimmed by 3 bases and 0 bases, with 8 bases remaining between them. The CDR3 extends over 14 amino acids. The germline V gene has CDR1 SQVTM and CDR2 ANQGSEA.

The chain links TRBV28 to TRBJ2-7; TRBD1 might be the D (5 bases). The CDR3 length is 15 residues. Germline CDR1 is MDHEN and CDR2 is SYDVKM. V lost 3 bases and J 0 bases, leaving 12 bases between the germline ends. The CDR3 region is CASSFPQGSSYEQYF. DNA for the CDR3: TGTGCCAGCAGTTTTCCCCAGGGAAGCTCCTACGAGCAGTACTTC.

V usage is TRBV4-1 and J usage is TRBJ1-2, with a possible D match to TRBD1 (5 bases). The V end was cut by 1 base, the J end by 4 bases, with 10 bases between. Germline V gene data show CDR1 as MGHRA and CDR2 as YSYEKL. The CDR3 length is 14 residues. CDR3 sequence (DNA): TGCGCCAGCAGCCAAGTGGGGGGGATCTATGGCTACACCTTC. Amino acid sequence: CASSQVGGIYGYTF.

The chain couples TRBV27 to TRBJ2-2, with TRBD2 matching over 9 bases. The CDR3 contains 14 residues. CDR1 and CDR2 from the germline V gene are MNHEY and SMNVEV (reference sequence). Losses at the gene ends were 5 bases for V and 7 bases for J; bases not matched to a gene: 5. CDR3 nucleotide sequence: TGTGCCAGCAGTCGAGCGGGAGGTGACGGGGAGCTGTTTTTT. Translating it yields CASSRAGGDGELFF.

This clonotype turned up a few times. This chain connects TRBV9 to TRBJ2-3; TRBD1 matches at 8 bases. This CDR3 has 17 residues. After removal of 3 bases from V and 2 bases from J, the junction contained 11 bases not matched to a gene. Germline values: CDR1 SGDLS, CDR2 YYNGEE. The CDR3 DNA reads as TGTGCCAGCAGCGGCCGACCCGGGACAGGATACACAGATACGCAGTATTTT. As protein: CASSGRPGTGYTDTQYF.

This clonotype has a count of ten or more. The chain joins TRBV5-1 to TRBJ1-1; D remains ambiguous. Trimming stripped 2 bases from V and 2 bases from J, with 10 bases between. CDR3 length equals 14 residues. Germline V gene sequence: CDR1 SGHRS, CDR2 YFSETQ. CDR3 coding DNA: TGCGCCAGCAGCTTTGTGGCCGAAAACACTGAAGCTTTCTTT. The encoded protein is CASSFVAENTEAFF.

The chain uses TRBV11-2 and TRBJ2-7, with TRBD2 matching 8 bases. The V segment lost 5 bases and the J segment 5 bases; nucleotides outside the gene matches: 11. CDR3 length: 15 amino acids. Germline values: CDR1 SGHAT, CDR2 FQNNGV. Here the CDR3 reads CASSPDGRAVDEQYF. CDR3 coding DNA: TGTGCCAGCAGCCCCGACGGGAGGGCCGTCGACGAGCAGTACTTC.

The genes are TRBV29-1 and TRBJ2-1, with a tentative D call TRBD1 (5 bases). This CDR3 is 14 amino acids long. V lost 2 bases and J lost 6, with 14 bases in between. Germline loops: CDR1 SQVTM, CDR2 ANQGSEA. CDR3 loop: CSVEPPQGGNEQFF. CDR3 DNA sequence: TGCAGCGTTGAACCTCCCCAGGGTGGCAATGAGCAGTTCTTC.

The J gene is TRBJ2-3, the V gene TRBV2, with 10 bases fitting TRBD2. The germline V gene encodes CDR1 SNHLY and CDR2 FYNNEI. With 10 bases clipped from V and 4 bases from J, the junction kept 14 bases outside the gene matches. CDR3 length: 16 residues. CDR3 region: CATLPLAGVGADTQYF. CDR3 nucleotides: TGTGCCACCCTTCCCCTAGCGGGAGTAGGTGCAGATACGCAGTATTTT.